Listed below are T cell receptor beta chains from one sample, sequenced in a study of CD8 T cells in Susac syndrome. MiXCR, run by TCRdb on the immunoSEQ multiplex PCR reads, gives a single entry per CDR3 protein. The sample lists 300,000 or so distinct CDR3 sequences, approximately 90% occurring once. Sequencing input: CD4+ T cells from PBMCs. Receptors were obtained from a human donor with multiple sclerosis. The CDR3 runs from the conserved cysteine through the conserved F or W. D genes are given only for firm matches. Expanded clones are given a class, and other clones once, few, many or no size at all.

abundance: once; d_gene: TRBD2; j_gene: TRBJ2-5; v_gene: TRBV20-1; CDR3nt: TGCAGTGCCCGAGGACTAGCGGGGGGGCAGGGAGAGACCCAGTACTTC; CDR3aa: CSARGLAGGQGETQYF
abundance: -; d_gene: -; j_gene: TRBJ1-2; v_gene: TRBV12-3/TRBV12-4; CDR3nt: TGTGCCAGCAGTTTCCGGATCGGCTATGGCTACACCTTC; CDR3aa: CASSFRIGYGYTF
abundance: -; d_gene: -; j_gene: TRBJ2-3; v_gene: TRBV20-1; CDR3nt: TGCAGTGCTAGCGGCTCCCGTCGGGGTTCCCCAGATACGCAGTATTTT; CDR3aa: CSASGSRRGSPDTQYF
abundance: -; d_gene: TRBD1; j_gene: TRBJ1-1; v_gene: TRBV29-1; CDR3nt: TGCAGCACCGGACAGGGGCAGACTGAAGCTTTCTTT; CDR3aa: CSTGQGQTEAFF
abundance: -; d_gene: -; j_gene: TRBJ2-3; v_gene: TRBV10-3; CDR3nt: TGTGCCATCAGTGATCTTGCGGTAGAAACAGATACGCAGTATTTT; CDR3aa: CAISDLAVETDTQYF
abundance: -; d_gene: -; j_gene: TRBJ2-7; v_gene: TRBV7-8; CDR3nt: TGTGCCAGCAGCTCATCTAGGGCCTCCTACGAGCAGTACTTC; CDR3aa: CASSSSRASYEQYF
abundance: -; d_gene: -; j_gene: TRBJ2-5; v_gene: TRBV2; CDR3nt: TGTGCCAGCAGTGATCGGTCGCGGAGTCAAGAGACCCAGTACTTC; CDR3aa: CASSDRSRSQETQYF
abundance: -; d_gene: -; j_gene: TRBJ2-7; v_gene: TRBV18; CDR3nt: TGTGCCAGCTCACTCGGTGCATCCTACGAGCAGTACTTC; CDR3aa: CASSLGASYEQYF
abundance: -; d_gene: -; j_gene: TRBJ1-5; v_gene: TRBV2; CDR3nt: TGTGCCAGCGGGTCAGTCCTCAATCAGCCCCAGCATTTT; CDR3aa: CASGSVLNQPQHF
abundance: -; d_gene: -; j_gene: TRBJ1-1; v_gene: TRBV12-3/TRBV12-4; CDR3nt: TGTGCCAGCAGTTTTATGACCCATGGGGGCACTGAAGCTTTCTTT; CDR3aa: CASSFMTHGGTEAFF
abundance: -; d_gene: -; j_gene: TRBJ1-2; v_gene: TRBV12-3/TRBV12-4; CDR3nt: TGTGCCAGCAGGGAGGGAAGCTATGGCTACACCTTC; CDR3aa: CASREGSYGYTF
abundance: -; d_gene: -; j_gene: TRBJ2-5; v_gene: TRBV4-3; CDR3nt: TGCGCCAGCAGCCAAGGGGGGGGCCTGGGGGAGACCCAGTACTTC; CDR3aa: CASSQGGGLGETQYF
abundance: -; d_gene: TRBD1; j_gene: TRBJ1-2; v_gene: TRBV6-5; CDR3nt: TGTGCCAGCAGACCCGGGGAAGGGGGCGCGTATGGCTACACCTTC; CDR3aa: CASRPGEGGAYGYTF
abundance: -; d_gene: -; j_gene: TRBJ2-7; v_gene: TRBV20-1; CDR3nt: TGCAGTGCTAGTCTCTGGGGCTCCTCCTACGAGCAGTACTTC; CDR3aa: CSASLWGSSYEQYF
abundance: -; d_gene: -; j_gene: TRBJ2-6; v_gene: TRBV4-3; CDR3nt: TGCGCCAGCAGCCGACAAGTTGGTGGGGCCAACGTCCTGACTTTC; CDR3aa: CASSRQVGGANVLTF
abundance: -; d_gene: TRBD1; j_gene: TRBJ2-1; v_gene: TRBV7-2; CDR3nt: TGTGCCAGCAGCTTCTCCGGGACAGGGGGCGCGCTCGTCAATGAGCAGTTCTTC; CDR3aa: CASSFSGTGGALVNEQFF
abundance: -; d_gene: -; j_gene: TRBJ2-7; v_gene: TRBV6-6; CDR3nt: TGTGCCAGCCTAAGCGCTCACGGCCGTTCAACCTACGAGCAGTACTTC; CDR3aa: CASLSAHGRSTYEQYF
abundance: -; d_gene: -; j_gene: TRBJ2-1; v_gene: TRBV10-2; CDR3nt: TGCGCCAGCACCCCGAGTCGTGGCGTGGGTGAGCAGTTCTTC; CDR3aa: CASTPSRGVGEQFF
abundance: -; d_gene: -; j_gene: TRBJ2-6; v_gene: TRBV27; CDR3nt: TGTGCCAGCAGTTCCAGACGGGGCTCTGGGGCCAACGTCCTGACTTTC; CDR3aa: CASSSRRGSGANVLTF
abundance: -; d_gene: -; j_gene: TRBJ2-5; v_gene: TRBV5-1; CDR3nt: TGCGCCAGCAGCCGTGGACAGTCTGAAGAGACCCAGTACTTC; CDR3aa: CASSRGQSEETQYF
abundance: -; d_gene: -; j_gene: TRBJ2-5; v_gene: TRBV7-2; CDR3nt: TGTGCCAGCAGCTTAGACCCGAGACAGAGCCGAGAGACCCAGTACTTC; CDR3aa: CASSLDPRQSRETQYF
abundance: -; d_gene: -; j_gene: TRBJ1-5; v_gene: TRBV30; CDR3nt: TGTGCCTGGACCCAGGGAGGGGGACAGCCCCAGCATTTT; CDR3aa: CAWTQGGGQPQHF
abundance: -; d_gene: -; j_gene: TRBJ2-7; v_gene: TRBV5-1; CDR3nt: TGCGCCAGCAGCCCTACACGGTCCTACGAGCAGTACTTC; CDR3aa: CASSPTRSYEQYF
abundance: -; d_gene: -; j_gene: TRBJ2-2; v_gene: TRBV9; CDR3nt: TGTGCCAGCCGCGGGACAGTCAACACCGGGGAGCTGTTTTTT; CDR3aa: CASRGTVNTGELFF
abundance: -; d_gene: TRBD1; j_gene: TRBJ2-5; v_gene: TRBV12-5; CDR3nt: TGTGCTAGTGGTCCCTGGGGGGGCGGGACAGGGTGGCGGGGAGAGACCCAGTACTTC; CDR3aa: CASGPWGGGTGWRGETQYF
abundance: -; d_gene: -; j_gene: TRBJ2-3; v_gene: TRBV9; CDR3nt: TGTGCCAGCAGCTTTCAACAGGGTACAGATACGCAGTATTTT; CDR3aa: CASSFQQGTDTQYF